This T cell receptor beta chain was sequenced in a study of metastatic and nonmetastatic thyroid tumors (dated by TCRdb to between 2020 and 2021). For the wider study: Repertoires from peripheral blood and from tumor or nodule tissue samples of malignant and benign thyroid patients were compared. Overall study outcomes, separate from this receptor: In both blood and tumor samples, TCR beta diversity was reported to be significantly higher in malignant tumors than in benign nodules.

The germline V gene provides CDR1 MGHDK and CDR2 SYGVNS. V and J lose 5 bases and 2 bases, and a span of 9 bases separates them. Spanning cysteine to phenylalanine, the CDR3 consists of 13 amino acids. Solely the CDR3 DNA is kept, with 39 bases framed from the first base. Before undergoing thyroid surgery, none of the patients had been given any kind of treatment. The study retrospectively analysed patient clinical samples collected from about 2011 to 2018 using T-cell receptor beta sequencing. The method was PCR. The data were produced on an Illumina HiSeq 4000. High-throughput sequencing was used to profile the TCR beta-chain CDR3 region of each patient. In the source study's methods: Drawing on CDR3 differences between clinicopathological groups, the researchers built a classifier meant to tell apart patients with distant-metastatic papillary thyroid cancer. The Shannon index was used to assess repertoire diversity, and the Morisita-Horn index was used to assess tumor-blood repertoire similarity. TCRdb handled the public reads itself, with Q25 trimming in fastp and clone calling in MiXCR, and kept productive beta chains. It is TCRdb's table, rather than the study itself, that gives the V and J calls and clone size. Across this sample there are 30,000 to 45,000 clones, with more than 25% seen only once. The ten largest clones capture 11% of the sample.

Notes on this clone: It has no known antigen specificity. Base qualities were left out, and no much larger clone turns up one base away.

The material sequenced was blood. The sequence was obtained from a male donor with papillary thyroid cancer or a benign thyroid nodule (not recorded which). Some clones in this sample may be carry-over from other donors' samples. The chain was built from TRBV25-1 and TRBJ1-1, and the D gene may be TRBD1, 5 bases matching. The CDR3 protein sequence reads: CASSRRANTEAFF. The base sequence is TGTGCCAGCAGTCGCAGGGCAAACACTGAAGCTTTCTTT.